Below, 22 T cell receptor beta chains from the same sample are listed, as sequenced in a study of shared clonotypes between healthy human individuals. TCRdb's copy holds only in-frame clones and misses some; the assay was immunoSEQ multiplex PCR. Among millions of clones listed, about 92% were seen once. Naive CD8 cells lacked CD45RO, underwent positive selection for CCR7 and left out terminally differentiated effector memory CD45RA+ cells. Sequencing was done on a sample of naive CD8+ T cells from PBMCs. The receptor set was obtained from a young man in good health. Some clones in this sample may be carry-over from other donors' samples.

The genes are TRBV27 and TRBJ1-1; D gene uncertain. In germline, CDR1 is MNHEY, CDR2 SMNVEV (reference sequence). V lost 3 bases and J lost 0, with 14 bases in between. The CDR3 sequence is 16 residues long. CDR3 protein: CASSFSLRDVNTEAFF. The DNA for the CDR3 is TGTGCCAGCAGTTTTAGTTTAAGGGATGTGAACACTGAAGCTTTCTTT.

This sequence joins TRBV27 and TRBJ1-2; D is unclear. The CDR3 is 13 residues long. The germline V gene encodes CDR1 MNHEY and CDR2 SMNVEV (reference sequence). Trimming stripped 6 bases from V and 4 bases from J, with 12 bases between. In DNA, the CDR3 is TGTGCCAGCAGGGCGGACGGACCCTATGGCTACACCTTC. Its protein is CASRADGPYGYTF.

CDR3 sequence: CASSSGGRYNEQFF. CDR3 coding DNA: TGCGCCAGCAGTTCAGGGGGCCGGTACAATGAGCAGTTCTTC. The chain carries TRBV5-1 and TRBJ2-1; 8 bases agree with TRBD1. Germline lookup yields CDR1 SGHRS and CDR2 YFSETQ. CDR3 length: 14 amino acids. The junction had 5 bases not matched to a gene; V was cut back by 5 bases and J by 4 bases.

The rearrangement uses TRBV19 and TRBJ2-7; D unresolved. Germline V gives CDR1 LNHDA, CDR2 SQIVND (reference sequence). The CDR3 is 15 amino acids. The V end was cut by 4 bases, the J end by 6 bases, with 19 bases between. In nucleotides, the CDR3 is TGTGCCAGTAGTACGTTTGATACGCTTGGTGGCGAGCAGTACTTC. Amino acids: CASSTFDTLGGEQYF.

The rearrangement uses TRBV19 and TRBJ2-3; no definite D call. Per the germline V gene, CDR1 is LNHDA and CDR2 is SQIVND (reference sequence). This CDR3 has 11 residues. Between the trimmed V and J ends, which lost 7 bases and 6 bases, there was a span of 8 bases. The chain's CDR3 is CASTLGDTQYF. CDR3 sequence (DNA): TGTGCCAGTACCCTTGGGGATACGCAGTATTTT.

This rearrangement joins TRBV4-1 to TRBJ2-1; D is unresolved. The CDR3 sequence is 16 residues long. V shed 0 bases and J shed 4 bases, with 13 bases lying between them. Germline-derived CDR1 and CDR2 are MGHRA and YSYEKL. CDR3 protein: CASSQEGQDGYNEQFF. The CDR3 nucleotides read TGCGCCAGCAGCCAAGAAGGGCAGGACGGATACAATGAGCAGTTCTTC.

This rearrangement joins TRBV4-3 to TRBJ2-7; weak D call: TRBD2 (6 bases). Trimming removed 0 bases from V and 0 bases from J, with 18 bases in between. Germline assignment: CDR1 LGHNA and CDR2 YSLEER. This CDR3 comprises 18 residues. The chain's CDR3 is CASSQDDVLRESSYEQYF. In DNA, the CDR3 is TGCGCCAGCAGCCAAGATGATGTCCTCCGGGAGAGCTCCTACGAGCAGTACTTC.

This chain links TRBV5-1 with TRBJ2-1; 7 bases align to TRBD2. CDR1 is SGHRS, CDR2 YFSETQ, per germline. The CDR3 sequence is 16 residues long. Germline trimming cut 3 bases from V and 7 bases from J; bases unmatched to any gene: 13. The CDR3 DNA follows: TGCGCCAGCAGCTCCTCCCTAGGGCGGGAGTTGAATGAGCAGTTCTTC. Amino acids: CASSSSLGRELNEQFF.

The chain links TRBV7-9 to TRBJ2-5; D unclear. CDR1 is SEHNR, CDR2 FQNEAQ, per germline (reference sequence). The CDR3 spans 13 residues. V lost 1 base and J lost 0, with 3 bases in between. CDR3 residues: CASSLENQETQYF. CDR3 DNA sequence: TGTGCCAGCAGCTTAGAGAACCAAGAGACCCAGTACTTC.

The chain carries TRBV4-3 and TRBJ2-2, with 8 bases lining up with TRBD2. The CDR3 is made up of 16 amino acids. Germline lookup yields CDR1 LGHNA and CDR2 YSLEER. Trimming took 4 bases from V and 3 from J; bases not matched to a gene: 7. The CDR3 coding sequence is TGCGCCAGCAGCCCAAGGGGCGGGAGGTACACCGGGGAGCTGTTTTTT. This translates into CASSPRGGRYTGELFF.

The rearrangement joins TRBV15 to TRBJ2-3, with TRBD2 matching 7 bases. Germline CDR1 reads LNHNV; CDR2 reads YYDKDF (reference sequence). The CDR3 runs to 16 residues. V dropped 3 bases and J dropped 0; count of bases not matched to a gene: 6. CDR3 in amino acids: CATSRLAELSTDTQYF. CDR3 nucleotides: TGTGCCACCAGCAGGCTAGCGGAGCTTAGCACAGATACGCAGTATTTT.

The rearrangement links TRBV27 to TRBJ2-2, with D possibly TRBD2 on 5 matching bases. Germline V gene sequence: CDR1 MNHEY, CDR2 SMNVEV (reference sequence). Trimming pared 11 bases from V and 5 bases from J, leaving 18 bases between. This CDR3 contains 14 residues. CDR3 sequence: CASRTRERTGELFF. The CDR3 DNA is TGTGCCTCACGGACGAGGGAGAGAACCGGGGAGCTGTTTTTT.

This rearrangement joins TRBV9 to TRBJ2-7, with 7 bases identical to TRBD2. This CDR3 region has 17 residues. Germline lookup yields CDR1 SGDLS and CDR2 YYNGEE. V trimming: 3 bases; J trimming: 4 bases; junction bases outside the gene matches: 16. This CDR3 is CASSATSVTAWGYEQYF. CDR3 nucleotide sequence: TGTGCCAGCAGCGCCACTAGCGTGACCGCGTGGGGGTACGAGCAGTACTTC.

This clone has just one count. The J gene is TRBJ1-1, the V gene TRBV7-2, with a weak D call TRBD1 (6 bases). CDR1 SGHTA and CDR2 FQGNSA come from the germline V gene. This CDR3 has 14 residues. V was shortened by 5 bases and J by 2 bases, with 12 bases between the two germline ends. CDR3 in amino acids: CASSERGTNTEAFF. For the CDR3, the DNA is TGTGCCAGCAGCGAGCGGGGGACAAACACTGAAGCTTTCTTT.

On this clone itself: Other DNA sequences in this sample translate to the same CDR3. CDR3 in DNA: TGTGCCAGCAGTTTAAGTAGCACCTACGAGCAGTACTTC. Translation gives CASSLSSTYEQYF. The J gene is TRBJ2-7, the V gene TRBV27; D gene uncertain. The V end was cut by 2 bases, the J end by 2 bases, with 7 bases between. Germline V gene data show CDR1 as MNHEY and CDR2 as SMNVEV (reference sequence). The CDR3 consists of 13 residues.

This rearrangement joins TRBV29-1 to TRBJ1-2, with D maybe TRBD1 (5 bases). The V gene's germline CDR1 is SQVTM and CDR2 ANQGSEA. The CDR3 loop spans 12 amino acids. The V end was cut by 6 bases, the J end by 3 bases, with 11 bases between. CDR3 DNA sequence: TGCAGCGTCGCCTCGACAGACTATGGCTACACCTTC. Protein sequence: CSVASTDYGYTF. Complete variable domain (other parts from reference TRBV29-1 and TRBJ1-2): SAVISQKPSRDICQRGTSLTIQCQVDSQVTMMFWYRQQPGQSLTLIATANQGSEATYESGFVIDKFPISRPNLTFSTLTVSNMSPEDSSIYLCSVASTDYGYTFGSGTRLTVV.

The CDR3 DNA reads TGTGCCAGCAGCGGGCTGGGGGGCGGTGGGGATGAGCAGTTCTTC. It is translated as CASSGLGGGGDEQFF. The rearrangement joins TRBV7-6 to TRBJ2-1; D may correspond to TRBD1 or TRBD2 (6 bases each). The CDR3 is made up of 15 amino acids. The V and J ends lost 5 bases and 8 bases respectively, with 19 bases between them. Germline V gene data show CDR1 as SGHVS and CDR2 as FNYEAQ.

This clone was seen a few times. The rearrangement uses TRBV6-6 and TRBJ1-2, with a weak D call TRBD1 (6 bases). The CDR3 is 11 amino acids. Germline V CDR1 and CDR2: MNHNY, SVGAGI (reference sequence). V was clipped by 10 bases and J by 6 bases, with 12 bases between them. This CDR3 is CANRGGDGYTF. The CDR3 DNA is TGTGCCAACCGAGGGGGAGATGGCTACACCTTC.

This clone was recorded once. The sample carries other DNA sequences with the same CDR3. The chain recombines TRBV28 with TRBJ2-7; D may be TRBD2 (5 bases). Per germline, CDR1 MDHEN and CDR2 SYDVKM. The CDR3 is 12 amino acids. V lost 3 bases and J 6 bases, leaving 9 bases between the germline ends. CDR3 nucleotides: TGTGCCAGCAGTTTGAGAGGGCGCGAGCAGTACTTC. Its translation: CASSLRGREQYF.

V gene TRBV19 combines with J gene TRBJ2-3; tentative D call: TRBD2 (6 bases). The V and J ends lost 4 bases and 2 bases respectively, with 13 bases between them. Per germline, CDR1 LNHDA and CDR2 SQIVND (reference sequence). This CDR3 spans 15 amino acids. The DNA for the CDR3 is TGTGCCAGTAGTAGACTCCGGGACTTCACAGATACGCAGTATTTT. Translating it yields CASSRLRDFTDTQYF. Variable domain in full (rest from reference TRBV19 and TRBJ2-3): DGGITQSPKYLFRKEGQNVTLSCEQNLNHDAMYWYRQDPGQGLRLIYYSQIVNDFQKGDIAEGYSVSREKKESFPLTVTSAQKNPTAFYLCASSRLRDFTDTQYFGPGTRLTVL.

The V gene is TRBV7-9, the J gene TRBJ2-3; D is unclear. The V gene's germline CDR1 is SEHNR and CDR2 FQNEAQ (reference sequence). Between the trimmed V and J ends, which lost 3 bases and 2 bases, there was a span of 3 bases. This CDR3 contains 12 residues. CDR3 protein: CASSFSTDTQYF. The DNA of the CDR3 is TGTGCCAGCAGCTTTTCCACAGATACGCAGTATTTT.

This clone was recorded once. V is TRBV4-2 and J is TRBJ2-4, with 8 bases that match TRBD2. The CDR3 is 18 residues long. Per germline, CDR1 LGHNA and CDR2 YNFKEQ. The V segment lost 0 bases and the J segment 9 bases; nucleotides outside the gene matches: 16. CDR3 protein: CASSQEVKAEGTRGIQYF. For the CDR3, the DNA is TGTGCCAGCAGCCAAGAGGTGAAAGCTGAGGGGACTAGGGGCATTCAGTACTTC.